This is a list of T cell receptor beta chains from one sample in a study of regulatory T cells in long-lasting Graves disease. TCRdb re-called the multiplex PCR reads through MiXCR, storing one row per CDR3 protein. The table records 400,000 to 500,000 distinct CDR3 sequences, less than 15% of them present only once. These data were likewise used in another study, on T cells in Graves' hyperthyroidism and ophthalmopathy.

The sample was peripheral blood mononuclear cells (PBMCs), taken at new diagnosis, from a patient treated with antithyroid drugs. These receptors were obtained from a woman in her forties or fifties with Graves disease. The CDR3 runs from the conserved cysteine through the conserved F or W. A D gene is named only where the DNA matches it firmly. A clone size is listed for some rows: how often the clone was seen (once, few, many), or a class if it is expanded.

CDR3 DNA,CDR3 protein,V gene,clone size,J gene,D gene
TGTGCCTGGAGTCCCGGGACTAGCGGATACGAGCAGTACTTC,CAWSPGTSGYEQYF,TRBV30,many,TRBJ2-7,TRBD2
TGTGCCAGCAGTTATGCGGGAGCGGTAGATACGCAGTATTTT,CASSYAGAVDTQYF,TRBV12-3/TRBV12-4,many,TRBJ2-3,TRBD2
TGCAGTGCTAGGATAGGGACTGGAAACACCATATATTTT,CSARIGTGNTIYF,TRBV20-1,NA,TRBJ1-3,NA
TGTGCCAGCTCACCCCTACAGGGGTCTGGCTACACCTTC,CASSPLQGSGYTF,TRBV18,NA,TRBJ1-2,TRBD1
TGCGCCAGCGCCCCTTTTCGCGTGTCGTCGGGTGAGCAGTTCTTC,CASAPFRVSSGEQFF,TRBV5-1,many,TRBJ2-1,NA
TGCGCCAGCAGCTTGGAGACTAGGAGGGGCACAGATACGCAGTATTTT,CASSLETRRGTDTQYF,TRBV5-1,NA,TRBJ2-3,NA
TGTGCCAGCTCCCTTTGGCGGGAGGGGTTCGCAGATACGCAGTATTTT,CASSLWREGFADTQYF,TRBV18,few,TRBJ2-3,TRBD2
TGTGCCAGCAGCCCCGGGCCGGTGTTGGTGGTGGCCAAAAACATTCAGTACTTC,CASSPGPVLVVAKNIQYF,TRBV6-2/TRBV6-3,many,TRBJ2-4,NA
TGTGCCAGCACCCTCAGGGGGTACACCGGGGAGCTGTTTTTT,CASTLRGYTGELFF,TRBV28,many,TRBJ2-2,TRBD1
TGCGCCAGCAGCTTGGAACGGGGGAGCACAGATACGCAGTATTTT,CASSLERGSTDTQYF,TRBV5-1,many,TRBJ2-3,NA
TGTGCCAGCAATAGGCCCCAGGGGGCCTACGAGCAGTACTTC,CASNRPQGAYEQYF,TRBV6-2/TRBV6-3,few,TRBJ2-7,TRBD1
TGTGCCAGCAGTTACGGTGCGGGACCAAGGTACGAGCAGTACTTC,CASSYGAGPRYEQYF,TRBV6-2/TRBV6-3,NA,TRBJ2-7,NA
TGTGCCAGCAGTTTATTACCCAGGGGGCCACAGAACACTGAAGCTTTCTTT,CASSLLPRGPQNTEAFF,TRBV27,few,TRBJ1-1,TRBD1
TGTGCCAGCTACGAACAGGGGTACGAGCAGTACTTC,CASYEQGYEQYF,TRBV18,many,TRBJ2-7,TRBD1
TGTGCCAGCAGCTTAAGATACGGCGGGTGGGGGTTCTTC,CASSLRYGGWGFF,TRBV11-2,many,TRBJ2-1,NA
TGTGCCAGCAGCCAAGCAGGGGTTTCAACCGGGGAGCTGTTTTTT,CASSQAGVSTGELFF,TRBV3-1,NA,TRBJ2-2,NA